This T cell receptor (beta chain) originates from a study of T-cell memory formation after mild COVID-19 (dated by TCRdb to about 2021). Regarding the research as a whole: TCR sequence clusters from the two donors were largely donor specific. Two young, previously healthy adult volunteers made up the cohort, one male and one female. In a couple of donors, T-cell clones that expanded and contracted after mild COVID-19 were followed by sequencing TCRalpha and TCRbeta repertoires longitudinally. The investigation overall reported the following: Only a couple of mild cases were covered in the study, and larger cohorts including severe cases with pre-infection samples were considered necessary. Clones that contracted from day 15 to 85 showed balanced CD4/CD8 phenotypes, whereas a second wave of clones that expanded from day 15 to 37 leaned towards CD4+. Some responding clones were detected in pre-infection memory, which suggested that pre-existing cross-reactive memory T cells had joined the SARS-CoV-2 response. Contracting CD4+ clones were found mainly in CM and EM memory subsets, while CD8+ clones were enriched in EMRA. SARS-CoV-2 specificity of the second-wave clones peaking on day 37 was not confirmed.

PBMCs were isolated by Ficoll-Paque density gradient centrifugation. The germline V gene encodes CDR1 MNHNY and CDR2 SVGAGI (reference sequence). The CDR3 contains 14 residues, cysteine and phenylalanine counted. Only CDR3 DNA is held: 42 bases, read in frame from base 1. Trimming at the junction amounts to 4 bases on V and 1 base on J, and the germline ends lie 10 bases apart. The sample was run on an Illumina NovaSeq 6000. cDNA libraries for TCRalpha and TCRbeta were prepared by 5'RACE using constant-segment primers, with sample barcodes and unique molecular identifiers added. RNA was extracted from every sample with Trizol reagent. Libraries were amplified in two PCR steps, with a second sample barcode and Illumina TruSeq adapters added in the second step. Sequencing of libraries was performed on an Illumina NovaSeq with 2 x 150 bp paired-end reads. Per the original workflow: The reads were demultiplexed and collapsed into UMI-guided consensus sequences using migec v1.2.7. With mixcr v2.1.11, UMI consensuses were aligned to TRA and TRB V and J templates and assembled into clonotypes. A clonotype was counted as expanded or contracted only when both edgeR and NoisET called the clonotype significant, with the noise models trained on biological replicates. For edgeR calls, the thresholds were a false discovery rate-adjusted p below 0.01 and a log2 fold-change of 1. As an exploratory analysis of dynamics, max-normalized trajectories of the 1000 most abundant clonotypes were examined with PCA combined with hierarchical clustering. Separately sequenced CD4+ and CD8+ repertoires were used to assign the CD4 or CD8 phenotype of responding clones. TCRdb redid the processing of the public reads, applying fastp at Q25 and MiXCR, and retained in-frame beta chains. When rows share a CDR3 protein, they turn into one entry using the most common DNA and genes. In this record, the V and J calls reflect TCRdb's handling and not the investigators' own analysis. A total of some 150,000 distinct CDR3 sequences appear in this sample, around 5.8% of them only once. The biggest ten clones account for more than 2% of the sample.

This clonotype has more than one count but fewer than ten. Its binding antigen is unknown. Base qualities are not recorded, but no much larger clone differs from it by a single base. The receptor was isolated from an adult woman who had mild COVID-19 (a few samples of this study predate the infection). The sample titles of this study are shuffled in the database, so cell type and time point are left out; the donor was told from shared clones. Here the chain combines TRBV6-6 and TRBJ1-1; a weak D assignment points to TRBD1 (6 bases agree). Sequencing was done on a sample of PBMCs or a T cell subset sorted from them (not recorded which). The sequence in DNA is TGTGCCAGCAGTTCGGGACACCCGAACACTGAAGCTTTCTTT. Translated, it gives CASSSGHPNTEAFF.